A selection of T cell receptor beta chains follows, all from one sample in a study of blood T cell repertoires in COVID-19. The data were produced by immunoSEQ multiplex PCR, yet TCRdb's version contains in-frame clones alone and is incomplete. The sample includes about 410,000 clones, roughly 86% of them seen just once. Sequencing used PBMCs or T cells enriched from blood (not recorded which). The receptors derive from a woman in her 30s who had recovered from COVID-19. Each CDR3 is given with its conserved first and last residue. D genes are given only for firm matches. Clone size is not always given. Where it is, it says once, few, many or a class for expanded clones.

cdr3_nt cdr3_aa clone_size v_call d_call j_call
TGTGCCAGCAGAGGAGACCCCGGTATAGGTACGCAGTATTTT CASRGDPGIGTQYF - TRBV2 - TRBJ2-3
TGTGCCAGCAGTCCAGACAGGGTCCTCGGCTACACCTTC CASSPDRVLGYTF - TRBV12-3/TRBV12-4 TRBD1 TRBJ1-2
TGTGCCAGCAGCCCCGGGGGGCCGAATGAGCAGTTCTTC CASSPGGPNEQFF - TRBV7-9 - TRBJ2-1
TGTGCCAGCAGCCTAGCGGGGAATAGTTCACCTACGCAGTATTTT CASSLAGNSSPTQYF - TRBV2 TRBD2 TRBJ2-3
TGTGCCAGCAGCGCCCACACAGATACGCAGTATTTT CASSAHTDTQYF - TRBV9 - TRBJ2-3
TGTGCCAGCAGCTTTAGGGTGTCGGGGGCTTTCTTT CASSFRVSGAFF - TRBV7-3 - TRBJ1-1
TGTGCCAGCAGTTTAGCGACTAGCGGGAGTCCAGATACGCAGTATTTT CASSLATSGSPDTQYF - TRBV28 TRBD2 TRBJ2-3
TGTGCCAGCAGCAAATGCAGAAAGACTGGGACTAGCGGGAGCACCCAGTACTTC CASSKCRKTGTSGSTQYF - TRBV21-1 - TRBJ2-5
TGCGCCAGCAGCCAAGTAGGGGGGGGCCAGCCCCAGCATTTT CASSQVGGGQPQHF - TRBV4-3 - TRBJ1-5
TGTGCCTGGAGTGTACGAGAGACACTCTATGGCTACACCTTC CAWSVRETLYGYTF - TRBV30 - TRBJ1-2
TGTGCCAGCAGCCAAGATCGGCAGGGGCCGTCGCGCAATCAGCCCCAGCATTTT CASSQDRQGPSRNQPQHF - TRBV14 - TRBJ1-5
TGCGCCAGCAGCCAGGGACTCCGGAACATGAACACTGAAGCTTTCTTT CASSQGLRNMNTEAFF - TRBV4-1 - TRBJ1-1
TGTGCCTGGAGGTCGGGTATACAGGGGAACACTGAAGCTTTCTTT CAWRSGIQGNTEAFF - TRBV30 - TRBJ1-1
TGTGCCAGCAGTAAACTCCGGGACAAGGCCTACGAGCAGTACTTC CASSKLRDKAYEQYF - TRBV6-2/TRBV6-3 - TRBJ2-7
TGTGCCAGCAGCTTAGCACTGCAGCCCCAGCATTTT CASSLALQPQHF - TRBV7-9 - TRBJ1-5
TGTGCCATCAGTGAACCGAGGACAGGGAGCTACGAGCAGTACTTC CAISEPRTGSYEQYF - TRBV10-3 TRBD1 TRBJ2-7
TGTGCCAGCAGCTTATTGAAGCGGGGCCCGGTGGCAGATACGCAGTATTTT CASSLLKRGPVADTQYF - TRBV11-2 TRBD2 TRBJ2-3
TGTGCCAGCAGTCCGGACAGGAGCCTTTACGAGCAGTACTTC CASSPDRSLYEQYF - TRBV27 TRBD1 TRBJ2-7
TGTGCCAGCAGCGGGGACAGGGGAGACACTGAAGCTTTCTTT CASSGDRGDTEAFF - TRBV9 TRBD1 TRBJ1-1
TGTGCCAGCAGTTTAACAGGGAGATATAGCAATCAGCCCCAGCATTTT CASSLTGRYSNQPQHF - TRBV27 - TRBJ1-5
TGTGCCAGCAGCCAAGGAAGGGGTTATAATTCACCCCTCCACTTT CASSQGRGYNSPLHF - TRBV3-1/TRBV3-2 - TRBJ1-6
TGTGCCAGCAGTGGACAGACAGGAGTTAACACCGGGGAGCTGTTTTTT CASSGQTGVNTGELFF - TRBV25-1 - TRBJ2-2
TGTGCCAGCAGAAACCTCGGGACAGCCTATGGCTACACCTTC CASRNLGTAYGYTF - TRBV28 TRBD1 TRBJ1-2
TGCACCGCGGCGATGTCCGGTACGCAGTATTTT CTAAMSGTQYF - TRBV20-1 - TRBJ2-3
TGTGCCAGCAGTCATACAGGGGGCTCTGGAAACACCATATATTTT CASSHTGGSGNTIYF - TRBV6-5 TRBD1 TRBJ1-3
TGTGCCTGGAGTGGGACAGCGGGGATCTATGGCTACACCTTC CAWSGTAGIYGYTF few TRBV30 - TRBJ1-2